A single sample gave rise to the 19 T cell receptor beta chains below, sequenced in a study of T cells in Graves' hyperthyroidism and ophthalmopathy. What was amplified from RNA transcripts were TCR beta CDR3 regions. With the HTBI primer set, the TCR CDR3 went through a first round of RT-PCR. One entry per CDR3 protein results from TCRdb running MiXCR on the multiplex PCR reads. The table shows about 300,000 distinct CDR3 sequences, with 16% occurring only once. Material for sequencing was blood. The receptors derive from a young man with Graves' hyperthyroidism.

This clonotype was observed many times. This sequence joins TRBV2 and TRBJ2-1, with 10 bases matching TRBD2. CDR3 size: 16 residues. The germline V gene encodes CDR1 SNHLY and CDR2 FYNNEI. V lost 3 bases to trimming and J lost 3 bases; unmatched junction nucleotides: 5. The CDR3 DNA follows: TGTGCCAGCAGTGACGCCGGGACTAGCGACTACAATGAGCAGTTCTTC. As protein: CASSDAGTSDYNEQFF.

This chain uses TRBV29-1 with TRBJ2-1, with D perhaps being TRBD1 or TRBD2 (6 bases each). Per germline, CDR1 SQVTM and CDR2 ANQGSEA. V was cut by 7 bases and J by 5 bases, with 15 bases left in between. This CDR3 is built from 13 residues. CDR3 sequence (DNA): TGCAGCGCCAGTGGGGGGCCTAACAATGAGCAGTTCTTC. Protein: CSASGGPNNEQFF.

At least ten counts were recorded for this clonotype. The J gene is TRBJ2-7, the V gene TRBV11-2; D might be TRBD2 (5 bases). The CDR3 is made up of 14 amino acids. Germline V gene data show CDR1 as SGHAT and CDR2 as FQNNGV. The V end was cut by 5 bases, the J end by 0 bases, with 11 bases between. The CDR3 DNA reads TGTGCCAGCAGCACTCGGACTGACTCCTACGAGCAGTACTTC. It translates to CASSTRTDSYEQYF. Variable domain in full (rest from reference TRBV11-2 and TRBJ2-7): EAGVAQSPRYKIIEKRQSVAFWCNPISGHATLYWYQQILGQGPKLLIQFQNNGVVDDSQLPKDRFSAERLKGVDSTLKIQPAKLEDSAVYLCASSTRTDSYEQYFGPGTRLTVT.

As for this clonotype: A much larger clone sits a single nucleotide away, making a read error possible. CDR3 sequence (DNA): TGTGCCAGCAGGTCCCCTTCGAGAGCCAAAAACGTTCAGTACTTC. Residues: CASRSPSRAKNVQYF. The chain joins TRBV28 to TRBJ2-4, with D unresolved. The CDR3 consists of 15 residues. CDR1 is MDHEN, CDR2 SYDVKM, per germline.

The CDR3 region has the DNA TGTGCCAGCAGCTTAGAAGGGACCTGGACCGGGGAGCTGTTTTTT. This encodes CASSLEGTWTGELFF. V usage is TRBV7-3 and J usage is TRBJ2-2, with D perhaps TRBD1 or TRBD2 (5 bases each). CDR1 and CDR2 (germline): SGHTA, FQGTGA. The CDR3 is made up of 15 amino acids. Trimming left V 2 bases short and J 5 bases short, with 12 bases between.

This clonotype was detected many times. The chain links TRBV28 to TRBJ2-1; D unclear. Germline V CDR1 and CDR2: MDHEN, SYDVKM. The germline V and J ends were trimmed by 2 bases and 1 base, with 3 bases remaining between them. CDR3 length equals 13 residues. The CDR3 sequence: CASSLMSYNEQFF. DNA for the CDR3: TGTGCCAGCAGTTTAATGTCCTACAATGAGCAGTTCTTC.

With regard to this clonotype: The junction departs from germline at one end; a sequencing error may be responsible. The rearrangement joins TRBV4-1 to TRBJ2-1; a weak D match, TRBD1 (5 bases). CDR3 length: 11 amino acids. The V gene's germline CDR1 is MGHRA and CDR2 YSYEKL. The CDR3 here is CASSQGAGWIF. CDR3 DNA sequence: TGCGCCAGCAGCCAAGGCGCAGGGTGGATCTTC.

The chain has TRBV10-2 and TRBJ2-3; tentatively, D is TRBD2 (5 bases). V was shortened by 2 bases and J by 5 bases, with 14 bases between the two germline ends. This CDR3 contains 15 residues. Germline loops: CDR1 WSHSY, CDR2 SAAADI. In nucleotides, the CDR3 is TGCGCCAGCAGTGAGATGGGAGAGAGGATAGATACGCAGTATTTT. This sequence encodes CASSEMGERIDTQYF.

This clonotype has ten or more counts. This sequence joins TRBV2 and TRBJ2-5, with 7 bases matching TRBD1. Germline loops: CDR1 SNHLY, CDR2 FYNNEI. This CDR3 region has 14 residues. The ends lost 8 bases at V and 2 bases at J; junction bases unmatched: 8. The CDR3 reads CASVATGQQETQYF. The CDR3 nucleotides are TGTGCCAGCGTAGCGACGGGACAGCAAGAGACCCAGTACTTC.

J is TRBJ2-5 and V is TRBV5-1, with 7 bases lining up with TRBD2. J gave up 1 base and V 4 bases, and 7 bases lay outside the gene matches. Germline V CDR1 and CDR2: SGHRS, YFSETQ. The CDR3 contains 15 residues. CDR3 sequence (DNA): TGCGCCAGCAGCCTGGGGCTAGCGGCCCAAGAGACCCAGTACTTC. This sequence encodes CASSLGLAAQETQYF.

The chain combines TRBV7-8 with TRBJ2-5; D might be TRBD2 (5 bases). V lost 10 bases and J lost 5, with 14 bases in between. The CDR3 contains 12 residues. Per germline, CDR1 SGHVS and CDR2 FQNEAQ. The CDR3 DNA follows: TGTGCCACCAGTAGCGTACGGGAGACCCAGTACTTC. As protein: CATSSVRETQYF.

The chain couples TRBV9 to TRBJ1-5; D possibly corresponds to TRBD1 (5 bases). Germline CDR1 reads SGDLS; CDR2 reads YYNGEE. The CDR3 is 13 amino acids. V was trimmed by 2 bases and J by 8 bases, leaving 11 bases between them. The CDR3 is CASSVGPQEPQHF. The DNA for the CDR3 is TGTGCCAGCAGCGTGGGGCCCCAAGAGCCCCAGCATTTT.

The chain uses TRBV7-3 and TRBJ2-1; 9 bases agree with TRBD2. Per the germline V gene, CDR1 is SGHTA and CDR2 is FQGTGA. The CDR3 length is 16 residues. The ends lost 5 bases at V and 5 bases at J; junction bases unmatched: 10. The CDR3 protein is CASSILSGRDNNEQFF. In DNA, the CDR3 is TGTGCCAGCAGCATACTTAGCGGGAGAGATAACAATGAGCAGTTCTTC.

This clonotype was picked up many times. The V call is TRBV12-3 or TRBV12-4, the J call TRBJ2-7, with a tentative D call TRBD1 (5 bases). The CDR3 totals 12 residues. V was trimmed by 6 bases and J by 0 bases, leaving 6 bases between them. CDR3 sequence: CASRDNSYEQYF. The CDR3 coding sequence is TGTGCCAGCAGGGACAACTCCTACGAGCAGTACTTC.

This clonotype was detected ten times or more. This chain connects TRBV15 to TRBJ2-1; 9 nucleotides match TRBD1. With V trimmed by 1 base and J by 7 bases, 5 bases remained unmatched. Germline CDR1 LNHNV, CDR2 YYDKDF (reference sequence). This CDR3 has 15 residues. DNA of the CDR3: TGTGCCACCAGCAGAGGGGACAGGGTTTTTAATGAGCAGTTCTTC. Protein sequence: CATSRGDRVFNEQFF.

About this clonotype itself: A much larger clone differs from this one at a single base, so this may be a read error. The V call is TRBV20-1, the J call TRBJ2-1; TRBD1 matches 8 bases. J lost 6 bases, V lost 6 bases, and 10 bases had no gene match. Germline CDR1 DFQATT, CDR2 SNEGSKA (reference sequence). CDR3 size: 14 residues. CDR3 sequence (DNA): TGCAGTGCACCAACCGGGACAGGTATCAATGAGCAGTTCTTC. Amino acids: CSAPTGTGINEQFF.

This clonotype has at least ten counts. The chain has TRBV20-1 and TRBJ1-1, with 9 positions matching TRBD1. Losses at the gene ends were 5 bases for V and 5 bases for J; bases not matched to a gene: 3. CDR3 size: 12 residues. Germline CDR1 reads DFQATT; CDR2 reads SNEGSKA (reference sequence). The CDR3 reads CSAAGQGTEAFF. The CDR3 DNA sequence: TGCAGTGCTGCCGGACAGGGGACTGAAGCTTTCTTT.

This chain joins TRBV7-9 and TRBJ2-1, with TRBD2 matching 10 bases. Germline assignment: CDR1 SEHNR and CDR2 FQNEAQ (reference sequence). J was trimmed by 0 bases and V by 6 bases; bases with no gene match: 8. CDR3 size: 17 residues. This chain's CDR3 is CASSPSGSRSSYNEQFF. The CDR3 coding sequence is TGTGCCAGCAGTCCTAGCGGGAGTAGGAGCTCCTACAATGAGCAGTTCTTC.

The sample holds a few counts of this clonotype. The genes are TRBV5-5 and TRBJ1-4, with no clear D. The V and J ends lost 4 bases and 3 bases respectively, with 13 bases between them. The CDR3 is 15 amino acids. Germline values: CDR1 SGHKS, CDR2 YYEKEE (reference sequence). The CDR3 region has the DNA TGTGCCAGCAGCCAAGCGGGGTACTCTAATGAAAAACTGTTTTTT. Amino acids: CASSQAGYSNEKLFF. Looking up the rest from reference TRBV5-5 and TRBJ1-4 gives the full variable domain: DAGVTQSPTHLIKTRGQQVTLRCSPISGHKSVSWYQQVLGQGPQFIFQYYEKEERGRGNFPDRFSARQFPNYSSELNVNALLLGDSALYLCASSQAGYSNEKLFFGSGTQLSVL.